The entry below describes one TCR beta chain. The antigen remains unidentified. The source of the sample is a study of blood T cells in healthy people across ages. Next came a second PCR, run for about 7 to 12 cycles, which used a sample-barcoded 5' primer along with a J-beta primer mix. From the 5' RACE reads, TCRdb called clonotypes with MiXCR, one entry per CDR3 protein. The table lists 1.5 million to 2 million distinct CDR3 sequences, almost 35% of them singletons. Regarding the study as a whole: Per-million-T-cell TCR beta diversity fell roughly linearly with age. No one knew whether donors had CMV, which possibly confounded expanded clonotype changes.

The donors, healthy Caucasians from Russia, were aged roughly 6 to 90. A minimum of 6 micrograms of total RNA was extracted per sample. There are 17 residues in the CDR3. V lost 0 bases, J lost 2 bases, and 14 bases lay in between. Germline V gene sequence: CDR1 LGHNA, CDR2 YNFKEQ. This TCR derives from a woman under 40 in good health. The source material was blood. The chain carries TRBV4-2 and TRBJ1-5; TRBD1 might be the D (5 bases). The CDR3 sequence is CASSQDYPGRGNQPQHF. In DNA form, the CDR3 reads TGTGCCAGCAGCCAAGATTATCCGGGGCGAGGCAATCAGCCCCAGCATTTT.